These 2 T cell receptor beta chains share one sample of origin, sequenced in a study of lymphopenia after photon versus proton radiotherapy. Some clones are missing from TCRdb's copy, which holds only in-frame ones; the method was immunoSEQ multiplex PCR. The table includes about 160,000 clones, 80% to 90% detected once. Material: peripheral blood, obtained from a patient treated with photon-based radiotherapy. These receptors were obtained from a middle-aged man with gastric cancer.

This chain joins TRBV6-1 and TRBJ1-5; unclear D gene. Germline V gene sequence: CDR1 MNHNS, CDR2 SASEGT. V shed 3 bases and J shed 1 base, with 10 bases lying between them. CDR3 size: 15 residues. The CDR3 spells CASSEAGQSNQPQHF. The CDR3 DNA follows: TGTGCCAGCAGTGAGGCAGGCCAGAGCAATCAGCCCCAGCATTTT.

This sequence joins TRBV29-1 and TRBJ1-1, with D maybe TRBD1 (5 bases). This CDR3 has 12 amino acids. The V gene's germline CDR1 is SQVTM and CDR2 ANQGSEA. The V end lost 6 bases, the J end lost 4 bases, and 12 bases lay between the germline ends. CDR3 bases: TGCAGCGTGGGGGAGGGACTCACTGAAGCTTTCTTT. Residues: CSVGEGLTEAFF.